A single sample is the source of the 7 T cell receptor beta chains below, sequenced in a study of early T cells in non-severe SARS-CoV-2 infection (dated by TCRdb to the early 2020s). Library construction relied on 5' RACE. Sequencer: NextSeq 500. The public reads were reprocessed in TCRdb via fastp at Q25 and MiXCR, keeping in-frame beta chains. Each CDR3 protein appears once, grouped with its most common genes and DNA. The sample yields about 70,000 distinct CDR3 sequences; about an eighth were counted once. The ten top clones hold roughly 1.3% of the sample. The source material was whole blood. The receptors originated from an adult who was a healthcare worker with PCR-confirmed SARS-CoV-2 infection or an uninfected control (not recorded which).

The table lists this clonotype with many counts. The chain links TRBV20-1 to TRBJ1-5, with TRBD1 as a possible D gene (6 bases). The CDR3 runs 14 residues. Trimming stripped 0 bases from V and 8 bases from J, with 14 bases between. CDR1 and CDR2 from the germline V gene are DFQATT and SNEGSKA (reference sequence). For the CDR3, the DNA is TGCAGTGCTAGAGAGGGGGGGCCCACTGAGCCCCAGCATTTT. Translation: CSAREGGPTEPQHF.

This clonotype was found once. A far larger clone lies a single base away; this is likely a read error. The chain joins TRBV6-1 to TRBJ2-1; D is perhaps TRBD1 (6 bases). Trimming removed 6 bases at V and 10 bases at J, with 22 bases between. This CDR3 spans 15 amino acids. CDR1 MNHNS and CDR2 SASEGT come from the germline V gene. DNA of the CDR3: TGTGCCAGCAGCCAGGACAGAACGGCCTCCTACGAGCAGTTCTTC. It codes for CASSQDRTASYEQFF.

With regard to this clonotype: A much larger clone lies a single base off, so this may be a read error. V is TRBV12-5 and J is TRBJ2-7; TRBD1 matches at 9 bases. The V and J ends lost 2 bases and 11 bases, in that order; junction bases with no gene match: 7. Germline V lookup: CDR1 LGHNT, CDR2 FRNRAP. This CDR3 region has 13 residues. In DNA form, the CDR3 reads TGTGCTAGTGGTTTGTTCGGAGGGGACAGGGAGTACTTC. This gives the protein CASGLFGGDREYF.

This clonotype was detected many times. This chain uses TRBV5-6 with TRBJ2-5; perhaps TRBD2 as D (5 bases). The CDR3 length is 15 residues. The germline V gene encodes CDR1 SGHDT and CDR2 YYEEEE. The V end was cut by 2 bases, the J end by 5 bases, with 16 bases between. The CDR3 spells CASSLPGNALETQYF. CDR3 nucleotide sequence: TGTGCCAGCAGCTTACCGGGAAACGCTCTTGAGACCCAGTACTTC.

This clonotype was seen ten or more times. The J gene is TRBJ1-6, the V gene TRBV27, with TRBD1 matching 8 bases. Germline lookup yields CDR1 MNHEY and CDR2 SMNVEV (reference sequence). The CDR3 runs to 14 residues. Trimming took 5 bases from V and 10 from J; bases not matched to a gene: 7. The CDR3 nucleotides read TGTGCCAGCAGTCTAAGACAGGGGTCGTCACCCCTCCACTTT. Protein: CASSLRQGSSPLHF.

This clonotype was counted ten times or more. The chain uses TRBV5-5 and TRBJ1-5, with D hard to call. Per germline, CDR1 SGHKS and CDR2 YYEKEE (reference sequence). V was trimmed by 1 base and J by 2 bases, leaving 10 bases between them. This CDR3 region has 15 residues. CDR3 loop: CASSLLAGGNQPQHF. CDR3 in DNA: TGTGCCAGCAGCTTGTTGGCAGGAGGCAATCAGCCCCAGCATTTT.

This clonotype showed up many times. CDR3: CASSDSSGRAHNEQFF. The CDR3 nucleotides are TGTGCCAGCAGCGACTCTAGCGGGAGGGCCCACAATGAGCAGTTCTTC. V and J are TRBV5-4 and TRBJ2-1; 12 nucleotides match TRBD2. The germline V gene has CDR1 SGHNT and CDR2 YYREEE (reference sequence). The CDR3 is 16 residues long. J gave up 5 bases and V 4 bases, and 7 bases lay outside the gene matches.